Presented here are 22 T cell receptor beta chains from one specimen sequenced in a study of T cell responses to AZD1222 COVID-19 vaccine. Only in-frame clones appear in the TCRdb table, and some are missing; sequencing was by immunoSEQ multiplex PCR. The sample yields about 130,000 clones, around 90% seen once. Material: peripheral blood, obtained on day 0 of AZD1222 vaccination. These receptors were collected from an adult in good health.

This chain joins TRBV6-5 and TRBJ2-7; D call uncertain. The V gene's germline CDR1 is MNHEY and CDR2 SVGAGI. Deletions cut 5 bases from V and 3 bases from J, with 8 bases between. This CDR3 spans 12 amino acids. The DNA of the CDR3 is TGTGCCAGCAGTACCCATGGCTACGAGCAGTACTTC. Its translation: CASSTHGYEQYF.

This clone showed up just a few times. This chain joins TRBV6-5 and TRBJ1-5; 7 nucleotides match TRBD1. Germline CDR1 MNHEY, CDR2 SVGAGI. The CDR3 is 16 amino acids. Losses at the gene ends were 4 bases for V and 2 bases for J; bases not matched to a gene: 8. This CDR3 is CASSSNRGLGNQPQHF. CDR3 coding DNA: TGTGCCAGCAGTTCGAACAGGGGTCTTGGCAATCAGCCCCAGCATTTT.

J is TRBJ2-3 and V is TRBV11-1, with D tentatively TRBD2 (5 bases). The CDR3 is made up of 14 amino acids. V gave up 7 bases and J gave up 4 bases, with 15 bases separating them. Germline V gene lookup returns CDR1 SGHAT and CDR2 FQDESV (reference sequence). CDR3 bases: TGTGCCAGCACTCGAGGGCGGACTGCAGATACGCAGTATTTT. Protein sequence: CASTRGRTADTQYF.

This clone was recorded once. The CDR3 region is CASSLRTGTSSGNTIYF. The CDR3, as DNA: TGTGCCAGCAGCTTAAGGACAGGGACTAGCTCTGGAAACACCATATATTTT. This chain links TRBV9 with TRBJ1-3; 8 nucleotides line up with TRBD1. This CDR3 has 17 amino acids. Unmatched junction bases numbered 9, after V lost 4 bases and J lost 0 bases. Germline assignment: CDR1 SGDLS and CDR2 YYNGEE.

The genes are TRBV15 and TRBJ2-3, with 13 bases fitting TRBD2. Germline-derived CDR1 and CDR2 are LNHNV and YYDKDF (reference sequence). The V gene end was trimmed by 0 bases and the J gene end by 4 bases; junction bases not matched to a gene: 7. The CDR3 spans 18 residues. The CDR3 coding sequence is TGTGCCACCAGCAGAGACGCGACTAGCGGGGGGCCGGCAGATACGCAGTATTTT. This gives the protein CATSRDATSGGPADTQYF.

The gene calls are TRBV30 and TRBJ1-1; D uncertain. Looked up from germline, CDR1 is GTSNPN and CDR2 is SVGIG (reference sequence). With 2 bases removed from V and 1 base from J, the gap between germline ends came to 8 bases. The CDR3 runs to 13 residues. CDR3 bases: TGTGCCTGGAGTTTGAAGGGGAACACTGAAGCTTTCTTT. Protein: CAWSLKGNTEAFF.

V is TRBV29-1 and J is TRBJ1-2; 7 bases match TRBD1. This CDR3 spans 11 amino acids. Trimming at V came to 5 bases and at J to 7 bases, leaving 4 bases not matched to a gene. Germline loops: CDR1 SQVTM, CDR2 ANQGSEA. For the CDR3, the DNA is TGCAGCGTTTGGGACAGTCCTGGCTACACCTTC. Translation gives CSVWDSPGYTF.

V gene TRBV10-3 combines with J gene TRBJ1-2; D unresolved. The CDR3 is 14 residues long. Per the germline V gene, CDR1 is ENHRY and CDR2 is SYGVKD. The V end lost 6 bases, the J end lost 1 base, and 12 bases lay between the germline ends. CDR3: CAISPVGGNYGYTF. The DNA of the CDR3 is TGTGCCATCAGCCCGGTAGGCGGTAACTATGGCTACACCTTC.

V usage is TRBV2 and J usage is TRBJ1-2; D might be TRBD1 (6 bases). The germline V gene has CDR1 SNHLY and CDR2 FYNNEI. This CDR3 contains 19 residues. Deletions cut 1 base from V and 2 bases from J, with 23 bases between. CDR3 nucleotide sequence: TGTGCCAGCAGTGAAGAGGGGGGCCGGGAACGGAAGCCGAACTATGGCTACACCTTC. Its protein product is CASSEEGGRERKPNYGYTF. Full variable domain (missing parts from reference TRBV2 and TRBJ1-2): EPEVTQTPSHQVTQMGQEVILRCVPISNHLYFYWYRQILGQKVEFLVSFYNNEISEKSEIFDDQFSVERPDGSNFTLKIRSTKLEDSAMYFCASSEEGGRERKPNYGYTFGSGTRLTVV.

The V gene is TRBV5-4, the J gene TRBJ2-2, with D possibly matching TRBD2 (6 bases). Trimming pared 5 bases from V and 5 bases from J, leaving 19 bases between. Germline V lookup: CDR1 SGHNT, CDR2 YYREEE (reference sequence). This CDR3 is 16 amino acids long. DNA for the CDR3: TGTGCCAGCAGGTCCGGGGGATTCGGCGGGACCGGGGAGCTGTTTTTT. Translating gives CASRSGGFGGTGELFF.

This rearrangement joins TRBV28 to TRBJ1-5; D unresolved. CDR1 is MDHEN and CDR2 is SYDVKM in the germline V gene. Trimming stripped 2 bases from V and 10 bases from J, with 9 bases between. The CDR3 runs to 12 residues. In nucleotides, the CDR3 is TGTGCCAGCAGTTTACCACAATATCCCCAGCATTTT. Translation gives CASSLPQYPQHF.

The chain recombines TRBV5-1 with TRBJ1-1; D gene ambiguous. The CDR3 has 14 residues. Germline loops: CDR1 SGHRS, CDR2 YFSETQ. V lost 3 bases, J lost 1 base, and 10 bases lay in between. CDR3 region: CASSSLTSNTEAFF. For the CDR3, the DNA is TGCGCCAGCAGCTCCCTCACATCGAACACTGAAGCTTTCTTT.

The chain is built from TRBV5-1 and TRBJ2-1, with D unresolved. Germline V CDR1 and CDR2: SGHRS, YFSETQ. The length of the CDR3 is 12 residues. Trimming took off 3 bases at V and 7 bases at J, with 8 bases between the two ends. The CDR3 protein is CASSSVGNEQFF. CDR3 bases: TGCGCCAGCAGCTCGGTAGGGAATGAGCAGTTCTTC. Filled out from reference TRBV5-1 and TRBJ2-1, the complete variable domain reads KAGVTQTPRYLIKTRGQQVTLSCSPISGHRSVSWYQQTPGQGLQFLFEYFSETQRNKGNFPGRFSGRQFSNSRSEMNVSTLELGDSALYLCASSSVGNEQFFGPGTRLTVL.

The sample holds a few counts of this clone. The genes are TRBV6-1 and TRBJ2-7; D gene unclear. Germline CDR1 is MNHNS and CDR2 is SASEGT. Deletions cut 1 base from V and 2 bases from J, with 15 bases between. CDR3 length: 16 residues. The CDR3 protein is CASSEVPEVFAYEQYF. CDR3 DNA: TGTGCCAGCAGTGAAGTCCCAGAGGTTTTTGCCTACGAGCAGTACTTC.

Note on this clone: This specimen includes other DNA sequences encoding the same CDR3. The chain combines TRBV3-1 (or the pseudogene TRBV3-2) with TRBJ1-5; a weak D match, TRBD1 (5 bases). This CDR3 is 12 amino acids long. Germline lookup yields CDR1 LGHDT and CDR2 YNNKEL (reference sequence). V was shortened by 4 bases and J by 9 bases, with 10 bases between the two germline ends. The CDR3 loop reads CASSRQGGPQHF. Written as DNA, the CDR3 is TGTGCCAGCAGCCGGCAGGGTGGGCCCCAGCATTTT.

The rearrangement joins TRBV5-1 to TRBJ2-7; D is ambiguous. The length of the CDR3 is 14 residues. Trimming pared 1 base from V and 0 bases from J, leaving 8 bases between. CDR1 SGHRS and CDR2 YFSETQ come from the germline V gene. The CDR3 region is CASSLLRISYEQYF. CDR3 DNA sequence: TGCGCCAGCAGCTTGTTACGGATCTCCTACGAGCAGTACTTC.

The genes are TRBV5-6 and TRBJ1-4; D might be TRBD1 (5 bases). Trimming stripped 4 bases from V and 0 bases from J, with 19 bases between. Looked up from germline, CDR1 is SGHDT and CDR2 is YYEEEE. This CDR3 is 18 amino acids long. The chain's CDR3 is CASSPTVSRVATNEKLFF. The DNA for the CDR3 is TGTGCCAGCAGCCCGACAGTCTCCCGCGTTGCAACTAATGAAAAACTGTTTTTT.

The chain uses TRBV6-5 and TRBJ1-5; 10 bases fit TRBD1. The V and J ends lost 6 bases and 3 bases, in that order; junction bases with no gene match: 5. The CDR3 totals 15 residues. Germline loops: CDR1 MNHEY, CDR2 SVGAGI. This CDR3 reads CASSTDRGANQPQHF. CDR3 nucleotides: TGTGCCAGCAGCACGGACAGGGGGGCCAATCAGCCCCAGCATTTT.

The chain is built from TRBV25-1 and TRBJ2-3, with TRBD1 as a possible D gene (6 bases). From germline, CDR1 is MGHDK and CDR2 SYGVNS. The ends were cut back, 6 bases at V and 3 bases at J, with 10 bases in the middle. The CDR3 loop spans 13 amino acids. In DNA, the CDR3 is TGTGCCAGCAGGAGAGGGGGTACAGATACGCAGTATTTT. Encoded protein: CASRRGGTDTQYF.

V is TRBV7-6 and J is TRBJ2-2; 13 bases are shared with TRBD2. The CDR3 is 15 residues long. The V and J ends lost 5 bases and 9 bases, in that order; junction bases with no gene match: 6. Germline V gene sequence: CDR1 SGHVS, CDR2 FNYEAQ. CDR3 bases: TGTGCCAGCAGCCTAACTAGCGGGGGGGCCAGGGAGCTGTTTTTT. It specifies CASSLTSGGARELFF.

In this sample, this clone turned up a few times. This rearrangement joins TRBV7-8 to TRBJ2-1; the match to TRBD2 covers 7 bases. Germline V gene lookup returns CDR1 SGHVS and CDR2 FQNEAQ. The junction had 12 bases not matched to a gene; V was cut back by 5 bases and J by 8 bases. The length of the CDR3 is 15 residues. This chain's CDR3 is CASSTPKRGVYEQFF. The CDR3 nucleotides read TGTGCCAGCAGCACACCTAAGCGGGGAGTGTATGAGCAGTTCTTC. The whole variable domain, remainder taken from reference TRBV7-8 and TRBJ2-1, is GAGVSQSPRYKVAKRGQDVALRCDPISGHVSLFWYQQALGQGPEFLTYFQNEAQLDKSGLPSDRFFAERPEGSVSTLKIQRTQQEDSAVYLCASSTPKRGVYEQFFGPGTRLTVL.

CDR3 nucleotides: TGTGCCAGAGTACTCAGGGGGCACCGCGGCTACACCTTC. Encoded protein: CARVLRGHRGYTF. The V call is TRBV2, the J call TRBJ1-2, with 8 nucleotides matching TRBD1. Losses at the gene ends were 9 bases for V and 8 bases for J; bases not matched to a gene: 11. There are 13 residues in the CDR3. CDR1 and CDR2 (germline): SNHLY, FYNNEI.